This record covers a single TCR beta chain. The target of this receptor is not known. There are no base qualities to consult, and no much larger clone falls within one base. The record originates from a study of OX40 agonist ivuxolimab in advanced cancers. Looking at the study overall: Ivuxolimab, which targeted the costimulatory receptor OX40 (CD134), was an agonistic, fully human IgG2 monoclonal antibody. Intravenous ivuxolimab was administered to patients every 2 weeks at six dose levels: 0.01, 0.1, 0.3, 1.5, 3 and 10 mg/kg. Partial responses occurred in three dose-escalation patients, of whom one had hepatocellular carcinoma and two had cutaneous melanoma. The monotherapy dose-escalation portion (N = 52 patients) of the phase I ivuxolimab trial is reported in the paper. In the dose-escalation cohort, 75% to 85% of patients were male, and the mean age was 60 years with a range of roughly 23 to 79. Peripheral TCRbeta sequencing was intended to test whether TCR sequence diversity was altered and clonal T-cell expansion was caused by ivuxolimab. Patients were allowed to have had prior anti-PD-1, anti-PD-L1 or anti-CTLA-4 therapy, and approximately 40% of the dose-escalation patients had been treated with checkpoint inhibitors. Among the roughly 52 dose-escalation patients, some 20 had hepatocellular carcinoma, approximately 15 melanoma, 9 renal cell carcinoma and 9 head and neck cancer.

What the research found in general, with its limitations: At doses from 0.1 to 3.0 mg/kg, clonal expansion was seen in both CD4+ and CD8+ blood T cells between baseline and week 6. After ivuxolimab, more expanded clones were found on average in CD8+ T cells than in CD4+ T cells. In partial responders in the 0.1-3.0 mg/kg groups, normalized peripheral clonal expansion was found to be among the lowest, especially among CD8+ T cells. Low levels of normalized T-cell clonal expansion were also seen in some patients who did not respond. Which antigens the clonally expanded peripheral T cells were specific for was not determined.

The trial excluded patients who had a history of autoimmune disease or were on systemic immunosuppression. Peripheral blood for TCR sequencing was collected from all dose cohorts at baseline, on cycle 4 day 1, and on cycle 7 day 1. The samples were drawn from a first-in-human, open-label, multicenter phase I dose-escalation trial of ivuxolimab. Adults with locally advanced or metastatic melanoma, renal cell, hepatocellular, or head and neck squamous cell carcinoma were enrolled in the trial. Before TCR sequencing, CD4+ and CD8+ T cells were separately sorted from peripheral blood. Genomic DNA was extracted from sorted cells for sequencing of the TCRbeta CDR3 region. The immunoSEQ Assay was used to sequence the TCRbeta CDR3 regions. TCRdb obtained this table from immuneACCESS and retained in-frame rearrangements with V and J assigned. These tables miss some clones; where compared with another copy, unresolved V genes account for less than half of the shortfall, and the remainder is unexplained. Here the sample has 70,000 to 85,000 clones; about 90% occur a single time. The ten largest make up 5% to 6.5% of the sample.

Looking up the germline V gene yields CDR1 SGHVS and CDR2 FNYEAQ. The CDR3 numbers 15 residues from cysteine through phenylalanine. Solely the CDR3 DNA is kept, with 45 bases framed from the first base. Trimming takes 1 base off V and 6 bases off J; junction bases not matched to a gene: 5. The sequence joins TRBV7-6 to TRBJ2-3; TRBD2 agrees with 9 junctional bases. The source was CD4+ or CD8+ T cells sorted from blood, collected in a trial of the OX40 agonist ivuxolimab. This receptor was obtained from an adult with an advanced solid tumor such as melanoma, head and neck, liver or kidney cancer. The nucleotides read TGTGCCAGCAGCTTAGAGGCGGGGGGGCCGGATACGCAGTATTTT. Translation gives CASSLEAGGPDTQYF.